Included here is one TCR beta chain sequence, with context. Its antigen remains unidentified. TCRdb re-derived calls from the RT-PCR reads in MiXCR, one entry per CDR3 protein. Of roughly 520,000 distinct CDR3 sequences in the sample, around 25% were seen once. The data stem from a study of response to subunit inactivated influenza vaccine. Study results and caveats: Seasonal influenza vaccination, on each occasion, was suggested by the authors to recruit few new T cells.

The CDR3 is made up of 16 amino acids. Trimming took off 0 bases at V and 4 bases at J, with 15 bases between the two ends. Germline assignment: CDR1 SGHRS and CDR2 YFSETQ. The chain recombines TRBV5-1 with TRBJ2-3, with D perhaps assigned TRBD1 or TRBD2 (5 bases each). Material: CD4+ T cells sorted from PBMCs, obtained 5 days after vaccination. The sequence was obtained from a man aged 50 or older who received an inactivated influenza vaccine. The CDR3: CASSLAPGVGADTQYF. The CDR3 bases are TGCGCCAGCAGCTTGGCCCCCGGGGTAGGGGCAGATACGCAGTATTTT.